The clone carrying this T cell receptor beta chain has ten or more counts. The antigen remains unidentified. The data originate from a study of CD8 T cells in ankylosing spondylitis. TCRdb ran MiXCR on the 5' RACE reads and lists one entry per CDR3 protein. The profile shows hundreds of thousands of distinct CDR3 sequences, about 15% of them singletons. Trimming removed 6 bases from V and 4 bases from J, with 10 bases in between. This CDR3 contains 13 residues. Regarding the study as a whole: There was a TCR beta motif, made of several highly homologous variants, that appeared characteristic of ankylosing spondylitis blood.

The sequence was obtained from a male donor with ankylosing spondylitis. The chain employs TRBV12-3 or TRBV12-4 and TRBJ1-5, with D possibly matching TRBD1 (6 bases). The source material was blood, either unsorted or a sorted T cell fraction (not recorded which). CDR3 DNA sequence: TGTGCCAGCAGCGGACAGCTAAATCAGCCCCAGCATTTT. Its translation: CASSGQLNQPQHF.